Each of the 30 T cell receptor beta chains below was sequenced from the same sample in a study of identical twins. TCRdb independently ran MiXCR on the 5' RACE reads; one entry per CDR3 protein. Of some 790,000 distinct CDR3 sequences listed, 15% to 20% are singletons. These sequences were also reported in another study, on T cells expressing NK-cell markers.

The source material was PBMCs. All receptors derive from a woman under 30 in good health.

V and J are TRBV20-1 and TRBJ2-7, with TRBD2 identical over 12 bases. V lost 6 bases, J lost 6 bases, and 6 bases stayed unmatched. Germline V lookup: CDR1 DFQATT, CDR2 SNEGSKA (reference sequence). The CDR3 has 13 residues. The chain's CDR3 is CSARLAGAFEQYF. In DNA form, the CDR3 reads TGCAGTGCCCGACTAGCGGGAGCGTTCGAGCAGTACTTC.

V is TRBV6-2 or TRBV6-3 and J is TRBJ2-1, with a possible D match to TRBD1 (6 bases). Germline V CDR1 and CDR2: MNHEY, SVGEGT. With 4 bases removed from V and 6 bases from J, the gap between germline ends came to 16 bases. The CDR3 sequence is 15 residues long. CDR3 sequence reads: CASSLQGMGFNEQFF. The CDR3 DNA reads as TGTGCCAGCAGTTTACAGGGTATGGGGTTCAATGAGCAGTTCTTC.

In DNA, the CDR3 is TGTGCCAGCAGCCAAGCTACCACCAATCGTACGCCCCTCCACTTT. Its protein is CASSQATTNRTPLHF. This chain uses TRBV3-1 with TRBJ1-6; unclear D gene. The CDR3 loop spans 15 amino acids. Germline V gene lookup returns CDR1 LGHDT and CDR2 YNNKEL (reference sequence). The V end lost 1 base, the J end lost 13 bases, and 17 bases lay between the germline ends.

This clonotype was counted only a few times. This chain uses TRBV6-2 or TRBV6-3 with TRBJ2-7, with D possibly TRBD1 on 6 matching bases. V was shortened by 4 bases and J by 3 bases, with 16 bases between the two germline ends. CDR3 size: 15 residues. CDR1 and CDR2 from the germline V gene are MNHEY and SVGEGT. CDR3 in DNA: TGTGCCAGCAGTTCCTCCGGGACACATAACTACGAGCAGTACTTC. Translation gives CASSSSGTHNYEQYF.

This chain joins TRBV5-1 and TRBJ2-5; a possible D gene is TRBD1 (5 bases). The CDR3 loop spans 14 amino acids. V was shortened by 0 bases and J by 5 bases, with 11 bases between the two germline ends. Germline assignment: CDR1 SGHRS and CDR2 YFSETQ. CDR3 coding DNA: TGCGCCAGCAGCTTGGTTTCAGGGTCTGAGACCCAGTACTTC. Protein product: CASSLVSGSETQYF.

This clonotype was counted ten times or more. The V call is TRBV7-9, the J call TRBJ2-1; possibly TRBD2 for D (5 bases). The germline gives CDR1 SEHNR, CDR2 FQNEAQ (reference sequence). Trimming took off 5 bases at V and 10 bases at J, with 12 bases between the two ends. The CDR3 spans 12 residues. The CDR3 DNA is TGTGCCAGCAGCCCCCCCTCGGGGGAGCAGTTCTTC. Translated: CASSPPSGEQFF.

Only a few counts were recorded for this clonotype. The chain uses TRBV6-1 and TRBJ2-7; no reliable D call. Germline V gives CDR1 MNHNS, CDR2 SASEGT. CDR3 length: 15 residues. The V end was cut by 6 bases, the J end by 3 bases, with 18 bases between. The CDR3 DNA reads as TGTGCCAGCAGAACCACCCCCGGTCGAATCTACGAGCAGTACTTC. Encoded protein: CASRTTPGRIYEQYF.

The V gene is TRBV4-2, the J gene TRBJ2-3, with TRBD2 as a possible D gene (7 bases). Trimming cost V 4 bases and J 2 bases, with 16 bases left between them. Germline V gene lookup returns CDR1 LGHNA and CDR2 YNFKEQ. This CDR3 has 16 residues. CDR3 sequence reads: CASSPWGGATTDTQYF. The CDR3 DNA is TGTGCCAGCAGCCCGTGGGGGGGGGCAACCACAGATACGCAGTATTTT.

V usage is TRBV7-9 and J usage is TRBJ1-4; 8 nucleotides agree with TRBD1. V trimming: 8 bases; J trimming: 8 bases; junction bases outside the gene matches: 7. The CDR3 runs to 13 residues. Germline values: CDR1 SEHNR, CDR2 FQNEAQ (reference sequence). As DNA, the CDR3 is TGTGCCAGCGGGACAGGTTTTGGAGAAAAACTGTTTTTT. As protein: CASGTGFGEKLFF.

J is TRBJ2-7 and V is TRBV29-1; 9 bases fit TRBD1. V shed 4 bases and J 4 bases; nucleotides not matched to a gene: 14. The CDR3 has 16 residues. Germline lookup yields CDR1 SQVTM and CDR2 ANQGSEA. The CDR3 DNA follows: TGCAGCGTTGTTCCCGGGGACAGGGTGAGGGAGTACGAGCAGTACTTC. Amino acids: CSVVPGDRVREYEQYF.

This clonotype was seen repeatedly, ten times or more. The chain couples TRBV5-1 to TRBJ2-5; possible D gene TRBD1, 5 bases. The V end lost 1 base, the J end lost 1 base, and 5 bases lay between the germline ends. CDR3 length: 13 residues. Germline assignment: CDR1 SGHRS and CDR2 YFSETQ. CDR3 DNA sequence: TGCGCCAGCAGCTTGCAGGGCCAAGAGACCCAGTACTTC. This sequence encodes CASSLQGQETQYF.

This clonotype was seen a few times. The V gene is TRBV12-3 or TRBV12-4, the J gene TRBJ2-3; 7 bases are a match to TRBD2. Trimming took 7 bases from V and 2 from J; bases not matched to a gene: 6. This CDR3 has 14 amino acids. The CDR3 DNA reads as TGTGCCAGCACGATCACTAGCGTCACAGATACGCAGTATTTT. Its protein product is CASTITSVTDTQYF.

V and J are TRBV20-1 and TRBJ2-2; 9 bases are shared with TRBD2. The CDR3 is 15 amino acids. Per germline, CDR1 DFQATT and CDR2 SNEGSKA (reference sequence). Trimming cost V 5 bases and J 0 bases; bases outside gene matches: 4. The CDR3: CSAGKREANTGELFF. Here the CDR3 DNA reads TGCAGTGCTGGGAAGCGGGAGGCGAACACCGGGGAGCTGTTTTTT.

This clonotype has just a few counts. The CDR3 region has the DNA TGCGCCAGCAGGTGGGACTCGTACGATGAGCAGTTCTTC. Amino acid sequence: CASRWDSYDEQFF. The chain uses TRBV10-2 and TRBJ2-1; possible D gene TRBD2, 6 bases. Trimming took 6 bases from V and 8 from J, leaving 14 bases between them. Germline V gene sequence: CDR1 WSHSY, CDR2 SAAADI. The CDR3 runs 13 residues.

The V gene is TRBV12-3 or TRBV12-4, the J gene TRBJ2-5; the match to TRBD1 covers 10 bases. With V trimmed by 6 bases and J by 5 bases, 9 bases remained unmatched. The CDR3 length is 15 residues. CDR3 sequence reads: CASRLQTGGWETQYF. CDR3 DNA sequence: TGTGCCAGCAGATTACAGACAGGGGGCTGGGAGACCCAGTACTTC.

The rearrangement uses TRBV29-1 and TRBJ2-3; D not resolved. The V gene's germline CDR1 is SQVTM and CDR2 ANQGSEA. The CDR3 covers 13 residues. V gave up 4 bases and J gave up 6 bases, with 14 bases separating them. This CDR3 is CSVALGPGDTQYF. CDR3 in DNA: TGCAGCGTTGCATTGGGTCCCGGGGATACGCAGTATTTT.

This clonotype showed up just a few times. This chain joins TRBV5-1 and TRBJ1-1; 7 nucleotides align to TRBD1. V lost 2 bases to trimming and J lost 6 bases; unmatched junction nucleotides: 1. The CDR3 is made up of 12 amino acids. CDR1 SGHRS and CDR2 YFSETQ come from the germline V gene. The CDR3 sequence is CASSFTGAEAFF. CDR3 nucleotide sequence: TGCGCCAGCAGCTTCACAGGGGCTGAAGCTTTCTTT.

This clonotype has more than one count but fewer than ten. The genes are TRBV29-1 and TRBJ1-2; 7 positions agree with TRBD1. This CDR3 comprises 13 residues. Looked up from germline, CDR1 is SQVTM and CDR2 is ANQGSEA. The trim removed 5 bases at V and 2 bases at J, leaving 5 bases unmatched. In nucleotides, the CDR3 is TGCAGCGTTATATCGACAGGGAACTATGGCTACACCTTC. Amino acids: CSVISTGNYGYTF. The variable domain in full, with the rest retrieved from reference TRBV29-1 and TRBJ1-2, is SAVISQKPSRDICQRGTSLTIQCQVDSQVTMMFWYRQQPGQSLTLIATANQGSEATYESGFVIDKFPISRPNLTFSTLTVSNMSPEDSSIYLCSVISTGNYGYTFGSGTRLTVV.

The chain couples TRBV12-3 or TRBV12-4 to TRBJ1-2; D is ambiguous. Trimming cost V 3 bases and J 4 bases, with 6 bases left between them. CDR3 length: 12 residues. DNA of the CDR3: TGTGCCAGCAGTTTTACCCTCTATGGCTACACCTTC. Amino acids: CASSFTLYGYTF.

V usage is TRBV7-6 and J usage is TRBJ2-1; a possible D gene is TRBD2 (6 bases). V dropped 0 bases and J dropped 4 bases, with 10 bases sitting between them. The CDR3 covers 15 residues. Germline V gene data show CDR1 as SGHVS and CDR2 as FNYEAQ. The CDR3 bases are TGTGCCAGCAGCTTAGCTGGGAGCGGGTACAATGAGCAGTTCTTC. Translating gives CASSLAGSGYNEQFF.

This clonotype was counted ten times or more. V is TRBV3-1 and J is TRBJ1-1; weak D call: TRBD1 (6 bases). Germline V lookup: CDR1 LGHDT, CDR2 YNNKEL (reference sequence). The V gene lost 8 bases and the J gene lost 0 bases, with 13 bases spanning the gap. CDR3 size: 14 residues. Written as DNA, the CDR3 is TGTGCCAGCCGAAGGGGGGGGGTGAACACTGAAGCTTTCTTT. Amino acids: CASRRGGVNTEAFF. The variable domain in full, completed from reference TRBV3-1 and TRBJ1-1, reads DTAVSQTPKYLVTQMGNDKSIKCEQNLGHDTMYWYKQDSKKFLKIMFSYNNKELIINETVPNRFSPKSPDKAHLNLHINSLELGDSAVYFCASRRGGVNTEAFFGQGTRLTVV.

This clonotype was picked up a small number of times. The genes are TRBV20-1 and TRBJ1-1; D is unclear. V lost 2 bases and J 10 bases, leaving 11 bases between the germline ends. CDR1 is DFQATT, CDR2 SNEGSKA, per germline (reference sequence). The CDR3 spans 11 residues. The CDR3 nucleotides read TGCAGTGCTAGATCGGCGAAAAGAGCTTTCTTT. It translates to CSARSAKRAFF.

This clonotype was seen a handful of times. The genes are TRBV24-1 and TRBJ2-3; possibly TRBD2 for D (5 bases). V was cut by 3 bases and J by 4 bases, with 7 bases left in between. The CDR3 loop spans 13 amino acids. Germline loops: CDR1 KGHDR, CDR2 SFDVKD. DNA for the CDR3: TGTGCCACCAGTGATACTAGAGCAGATACGCAGTATTTT. Translated, it gives CATSDTRADTQYF.

This clonotype was counted between two and nine times. This chain's CDR3 is CASSGGTSEAVYF. CDR3 nucleotide sequence: TGCGCCAGCAGCGGGGGAACTAGCGAGGCCGTGTACTTC. The chain is built from TRBV5-1 and TRBJ2-7, with 7 bases lining up with TRBD2. The CDR3 extends over 13 amino acids. V trimming: 4 bases; J trimming: 12 bases; junction bases outside the gene matches: 13. Germline CDR1 reads SGHRS; CDR2 reads YFSETQ.

The gene calls are TRBV29-1 and TRBJ1-5, with a weak D call TRBD1 (6 bases). Germline CDR1 is SQVTM and CDR2 is ANQGSEA. V was cut by 4 bases and J by 0 bases, with 13 bases left in between. The CDR3 totals 15 residues. This CDR3 reads CSVGGGHNSNQPQHF. CDR3 DNA: TGCAGCGTTGGGGGGGGGCACAATAGCAATCAGCCCCAGCATTTT.

This clonotype was detected only a few times. The V gene is TRBV27, the J gene TRBJ2-3; 10 bases match TRBD2. The CDR3 runs to 18 residues. Germline CDR1 is MNHEY and CDR2 is SMNVEV (reference sequence). J gave up 5 bases and V 0 bases, and 11 bases lay outside the gene matches. Written as DNA, the CDR3 is TGTGCCAGCAGTTTATCGGGGAAGCGGGGGGGCCGAGGAGATACGCAGTATTTT. Amino acids: CASSLSGKRGGRGDTQYF.

This clonotype was recorded a few times. The genes are TRBV6-1 and TRBJ1-2, with TRBD1 matching 7 bases. The CDR3 is 13 residues long. Germline V gene data show CDR1 as MNHNS and CDR2 as SASEGT. With V trimmed by 7 bases and J by 2 bases, 4 bases remained unmatched. The CDR3 is CASNEGANYGYTF. Written as DNA, the CDR3 is TGTGCCAGCAACGAGGGGGCGAACTATGGCTACACCTTC.

This clonotype came up many times. V usage is TRBV5-1 and J usage is TRBJ2-7; 8 bases agree with TRBD1. Germline CDR1 reads SGHRS; CDR2 reads YFSETQ. CDR3 length equals 14 residues. After removal of 3 bases from V and 3 bases from J, the junction contained 5 bases not matched to a gene. The CDR3 bases are TGCGCCAGCAGCTCCACAGGGGGAGTCTACGAGCAGTACTTC. It encodes CASSSTGGVYEQYF.

The chain links TRBV14 to TRBJ2-2; unclear D gene. V was trimmed by 4 bases and J by 6 bases, leaving 9 bases between them. Germline CDR1 reads SGHDN; CDR2 reads FVKESK. The CDR3 is 13 amino acids. This chain's CDR3 is CASSPHSPGELFF. As DNA, the CDR3 is TGTGCCAGCAGCCCGCACAGTCCCGGGGAGCTGTTTTTT.

V gene TRBV10-3 combines with J gene TRBJ1-1; D is uncertain. The V end was cut by 7 bases, the J end by 4 bases, with 10 bases between. Per the germline V gene, CDR1 is ENHRY and CDR2 is SYGVKD. The CDR3 is made up of 12 amino acids. The CDR3 is CAIKKEGTEAFF. The CDR3 region has the DNA TGTGCCATCAAGAAGGAGGGCACTGAAGCTTTCTTT.